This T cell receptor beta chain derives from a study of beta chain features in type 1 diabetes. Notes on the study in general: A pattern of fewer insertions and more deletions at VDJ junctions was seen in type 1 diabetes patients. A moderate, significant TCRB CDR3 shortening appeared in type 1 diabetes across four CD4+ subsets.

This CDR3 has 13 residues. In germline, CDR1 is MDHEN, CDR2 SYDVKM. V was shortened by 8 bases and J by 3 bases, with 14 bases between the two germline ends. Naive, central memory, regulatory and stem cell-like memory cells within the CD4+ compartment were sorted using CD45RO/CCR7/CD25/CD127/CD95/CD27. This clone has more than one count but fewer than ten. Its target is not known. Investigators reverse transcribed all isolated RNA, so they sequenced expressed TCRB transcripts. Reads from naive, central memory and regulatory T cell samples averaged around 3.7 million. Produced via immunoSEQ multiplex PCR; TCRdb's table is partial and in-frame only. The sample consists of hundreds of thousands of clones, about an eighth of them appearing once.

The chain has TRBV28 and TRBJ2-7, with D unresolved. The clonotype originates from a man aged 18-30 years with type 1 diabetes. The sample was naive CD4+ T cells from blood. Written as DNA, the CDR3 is TGTGCCAGCTCTGGCCAGACTCTCTACGAGCAGTACTTC. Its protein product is CASSGQTLYEQYF.